This T cell receptor (beta chain) appears in the sequencing data of a study of blood T cell repertoires in COVID-19. As for the study in general: Specimens from acute and convalescent COVID-19 originated in the United States, Italy and Spain.

Enrollment of patients from Seattle took place during active infection, with longitudinal follow-up. Per the original data handling: It was from reference gene primer amplification that nucleated cell counts were estimated. Profiling relied on immunoSEQ multiplex PCR, and the TCRdb table lists in-frame clones only, not all of them. V and J calls and clone size follow that table, whereas D and trimming were derived from the DNA. The sample yields roughly 300,000 clones, approximately 87% seen once. The V end lost 4 bases, the J end lost 3 bases, and 10 bases lay between the germline ends. From germline, CDR1 is GTSNPN and CDR2 SVGIG (reference sequence). The CDR3 sequence is 13 residues long.

This sequence joins TRBV30 and TRBJ1-3; D is uncertain. The sample was peripheral blood. The sequence derives from a woman under 40 with COVID-19, enrolled during active disease. CDR3 sequence (DNA): TGTGCCTGGAACCGGGGAAGTGGAAACACCATATATTTT. As protein: CAWNRGSGNTIYF.